These 18 T cell receptor beta chains came from one sample sequenced in a study of blood T cell repertoires in COVID-19. Profiling relied on immunoSEQ multiplex PCR, and the TCRdb table lists in-frame clones only, not all of them. The sample lists 51,000 or so clones, 65% to 85% occurring once. Sequencing input: peripheral blood. Receptors were obtained from a woman over 75 with COVID-19, enrolled during active disease.

This chain connects TRBV6-4 to TRBJ2-1, with 11 positions matching TRBD2. Germline values: CDR1 MRHNA, CDR2 SNTAGT. This CDR3 contains 16 residues. J lost 5 bases, V lost 3 bases, and 6 bases had no gene match. CDR3 DNA sequence: TGTGCCAGCAGTGAAACTAGCGGGAGCGGCGACAATGAGCAGTTCTTC. It is translated as CASSETSGSGDNEQFF.

The chain joins TRBV1 to TRBJ2-2; TRBD2, the table's D call, lacks a check against the DNA. TRBV1 is annotated as a pseudogene. This CDR3 region has 14 residues. CDR3 amino acids: CTSSQDPGIGELFF. The DNA of the CDR3 is TGCACCAGCAGCCAAGATCCGGGTATCGGGGAGCTGTTTTTT.

CDR3 residues: CASSHGRTTFEQFF. CDR3 DNA sequence: TGTGCCAGCAGCCATGGGCGTACAACATTTGAGCAGTTCTTC. This chain uses TRBV3-1 (or the pseudogene TRBV3-2) with TRBJ2-1, with no clear D. CDR3 length: 14 residues. From germline, CDR1 is LGHDT and CDR2 YNNKEL (reference sequence). Trimming removed 3 bases from V and 9 bases from J, with 15 bases in between.

V gene TRBV16 combines with J gene TRBJ1-5; 8 bases fit TRBD1. V shed 2 bases and J 7 bases; nucleotides not matched to a gene: 4. The CDR3 runs to 14 residues. Germline V CDR1 and CDR2: KGHSY, FQNENV. The CDR3 sequence is CASSQRQGRQPQHF. Here the CDR3 DNA reads TGTGCCAGCAGCCAAAGACAGGGGAGGCAGCCCCAGCATTTT.

V is TRBV7-8 and J is TRBJ2-5; 7 nucleotides match TRBD2. This CDR3 spans 15 amino acids. Germline values: CDR1 SGHVS, CDR2 FQNEAQ. The V gene end was trimmed by 1 base and the J gene end by 9 bases; junction bases not matched to a gene: 11. CDR3 nucleotides: TGTGCCAGCAGCTTAGGAGGGACGGGAGGAAGGGCCCAGTACTTC. This sequence encodes CASSLGGTGGRAQYF.

The rearrangement links TRBV3-1 (or the pseudogene TRBV3-2) to TRBJ2-2; 7 bases map to TRBD2. In germline, CDR1 is LGHDT, CDR2 YNNKEL (reference sequence). The trim removed 4 bases at V and 3 bases at J, leaving 11 bases unmatched. The CDR3 runs to 17 residues. CDR3 amino acids: CASSLRGASGHTGELFF. In nucleotides, the CDR3 is TGTGCCAGCAGCCTTAGGGGAGCTAGCGGCCACACCGGGGAGCTGTTTTTT.

This clone was observed a few times. The rearrangement uses TRBV11-2 and TRBJ2-3; no firm D call. Germline CDR1 is SGHAT and CDR2 is FQNNGV. V was trimmed by 5 bases and J by 0 bases, leaving 12 bases between them. The CDR3 spans 15 residues. The CDR3: CASSPQRSSTDTQYF. The DNA for the CDR3 is TGTGCCAGCAGCCCCCAGCGATCTAGCACAGATACGCAGTATTTT.

This chain joins TRBV19 and TRBJ1-2; 8 bases map to TRBD1. Germline CDR1 LNHDA, CDR2 SQIVND (reference sequence). The V segment lost 6 bases and the J segment 6 bases; nucleotides outside the gene matches: 6. This CDR3 is built from 13 residues. In DNA, the CDR3 is TGTGCCAGTAGCCCGACAGGGGTGAATGGCTACACCTTC. It specifies CASSPTGVNGYTF. Based on the CDR3 plus reference TRBV19 and TRBJ1-2, the full variable domain is DGGITQSPKYLFRKEGQNVTLSCEQNLNHDAMYWYRQDPGQGLRLIYYSQIVNDFQKGDIAEGYSVSREKKESFPLTVTSAQKNPTAFYLCASSPTGVNGYTFGSGTRLTVV.

Here the CDR3 reads CAPLHNRAERSGNTIYF. CDR3 DNA sequence: TGTGCCCCACTCCACAACAGGGCCGAGAGGTCTGGAAACACCATATATTTT. The chain carries TRBV11-3 and TRBJ1-3; a weak D match, TRBD1 (6 bases). Trimming left V 11 bases short and J 1 base short, with 24 bases between. This CDR3 has 17 residues. The germline V gene has CDR1 SGHNT and CDR2 YENEEA.

The chain uses TRBV2 and TRBJ2-1; D may be TRBD1 (6 bases). Germline CDR1 and CDR2: SNHLY and FYNNEI. Trimming left V 7 bases short and J 6 bases short, with 16 bases between. This CDR3 is built from 14 residues. The DNA for the CDR3 is TGTGCCAGCACGGGACAATGGCCCCCCAATGAGCAGTTCTTC. This sequence encodes CASTGQWPPNEQFF. Combining the CDR3 with reference TRBV2 and TRBJ2-1 gives the whole variable domain EPEVTQTPSHQVTQMGQEVILRCVPISNHLYFYWYRQILGQKVEFLVSFYNNEISEKSEIFDDQFSVERPDGSNFTLKIRSTKLEDSAMYFCASTGQWPPNEQFFGPGTRLTVL.

V is TRBV2 and J is TRBJ2-4, with 7 bases fitting TRBD2. The CDR3 totals 15 residues. The V segment lost 10 bases and the J segment 2 bases; nucleotides outside the gene matches: 11. CDR1 SNHLY and CDR2 FYNNEI come from the germline V gene. The CDR3 sequence is CAMAGLGASKNIQYF. For the CDR3, the DNA is TGTGCCATGGCTGGACTAGGTGCATCCAAAAACATTCAGTACTTC.

The chain carries TRBV4-1 and TRBJ2-7; D is ambiguous. The CDR3 extends over 14 amino acids. CDR1 and CDR2 (germline): MGHRA, YSYEKL. Trimming took off 6 bases at V and 0 bases at J, with 12 bases between the two ends. The CDR3 DNA reads TGCGCCAGCAGACCAGGTCCCTTCTCCTACGAGCAGTACTTC. It specifies CASRPGPFSYEQYF.

This clone has just one count. The chain links TRBV10-3 to TRBJ2-7, with 8 bases identical to TRBD2. The CDR3 runs to 14 residues. The germline V gene encodes CDR1 ENHRY and CDR2 SYGVKD. Germline trimming cut 3 bases from V and 7 bases from J; bases unmatched to any gene: 8. The CDR3, as DNA: TGTGCCATCAGTGAAGCGGGGGCGCCCCGGGAGCAGTACTTC. This sequence encodes CAISEAGAPREQYF.

The V and J genes are TRBV18 and TRBJ1-1; TRBD1 is a possible D gene (5 bases). Per germline, CDR1 KGHSH and CDR2 LQKENI. This CDR3 region has 13 residues. Trimming cost V 4 bases and J 4 bases, with 10 bases left between them. This chain's CDR3 is CASSQGVGTEAFF. For the CDR3, the DNA is TGTGCCAGCTCACAAGGGGTCGGCACTGAAGCTTTCTTT.

V is TRBV7-6 and J is TRBJ2-7; 7 positions match TRBD1. CDR3 length equals 13 residues. Looked up from germline, CDR1 is SGHVS and CDR2 is FNYEAQ. V lost 5 bases, J lost 2 bases, and 3 bases stayed unmatched. The CDR3 DNA reads TGTGCCAGCAGCAAGACAGGGACCTACGAGCAGTACTTC. It specifies CASSKTGTYEQYF.

The V gene is TRBV30, the J gene TRBJ2-3, with TRBD2 as a possible D gene (7 bases). V lost 5 bases and J lost 4, with 25 bases in between. CDR1 and CDR2 from the germline V gene are GTSNPN and SVGIG (reference sequence). CDR3 size: 17 residues. The CDR3 region has the DNA TGTGCCTGGGACCCCGGGGGGCTAGCGAAAATGGCAGATACGCAGTATTTT. It is translated as CAWDPGGLAKMADTQYF.

The CDR3 protein is CASSLSAGNHDTQYF. In nucleotides, the CDR3 is TGTGCCAGCAGTTTATCGGCGGGAAATCATGATACGCAGTATTTT. The chain links TRBV27 to TRBJ2-3, with D possibly TRBD2 on 6 matching bases. The CDR3 has 15 amino acids. Germline V lookup: CDR1 MNHEY, CDR2 SMNVEV (reference sequence). Trimming cost V 0 bases and J 6 bases, with 13 bases left between them.

This chain joins TRBV6-4 and TRBJ2-1, with TRBD2 matching over 10 bases. The CDR3 runs to 16 residues. Losses at the gene ends were 4 bases for V and 4 bases for J; bases not matched to a gene: 7. Germline CDR1 is MRHNA and CDR2 is SNTAGT. The chain's CDR3 is CASSAAAGGHYNEQFF. In nucleotides, the CDR3 is TGTGCCAGCAGTGCCGCAGCGGGAGGGCATTACAATGAGCAGTTCTTC.